This TCR beta chain was documented in a study of CD8 T cells in ankylosing spondylitis. Molecular-barcoded quantitative 5'-RACE produced these TCR beta libraries. TCRdb reprocessed the 5' RACE reads with MiXCR, giving one entry per CDR3 protein. The sample shows around 120,000 distinct CDR3 sequences, nearly 25% of them seen only once. Study outcomes and limitations: There was a TCR beta motif, made of fewer than 10 highly homologous variants, that appeared characteristic of ankylosing spondylitis blood. Researchers reportedly found disease-linked clones significantly enriched in matched ankylosing spondylitis synovial fluid. Some motif variants had been reported before (in reactive arthritis synovial fluid and blood).

This CDR3 has 12 amino acids. V lost 5 bases and J lost 9, with 11 bases in between. CDR1 is MNHEY and CDR2 is SMNVEV in the germline V gene (reference sequence). With regard to this clonotype: The target antigen is unknown.

The chain carries TRBV27 and TRBJ2-1; perhaps D is TRBD1 or TRBD2 (6 bases each). Sequencing used synovial fluid, either unsorted or a sorted T cell fraction (not recorded which). The sequence was obtained from a male donor with ankylosing spondylitis. CDR3 sequence: CASSQGRSEQFF. The CDR3 bases are TGTGCCAGCAGTCAGGGGAGGAGTGAGCAGTTCTTC.